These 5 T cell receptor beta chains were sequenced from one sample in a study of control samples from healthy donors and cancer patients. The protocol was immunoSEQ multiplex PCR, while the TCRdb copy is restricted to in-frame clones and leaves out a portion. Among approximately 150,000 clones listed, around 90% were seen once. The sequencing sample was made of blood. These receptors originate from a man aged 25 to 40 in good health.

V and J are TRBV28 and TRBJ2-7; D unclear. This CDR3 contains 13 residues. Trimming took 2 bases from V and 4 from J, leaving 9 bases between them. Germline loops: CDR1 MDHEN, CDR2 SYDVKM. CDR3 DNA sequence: TGTGCCAGCAGTTTACCAGACCTATACGAGCAGTACTTC. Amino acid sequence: CASSLPDLYEQYF.

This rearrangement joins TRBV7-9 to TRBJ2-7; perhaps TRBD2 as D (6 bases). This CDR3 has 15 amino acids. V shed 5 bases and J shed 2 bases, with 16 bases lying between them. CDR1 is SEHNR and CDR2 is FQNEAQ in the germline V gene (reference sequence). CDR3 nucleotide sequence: TGTGCCAGCAGCCCCCCGGGGACTCGGCCCTACGAGCAGTACTTC. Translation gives CASSPPGTRPYEQYF.

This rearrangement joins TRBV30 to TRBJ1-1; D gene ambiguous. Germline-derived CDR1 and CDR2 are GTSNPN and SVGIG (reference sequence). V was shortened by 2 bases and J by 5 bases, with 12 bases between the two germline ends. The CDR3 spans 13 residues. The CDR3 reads CAWSLPPYTEAFF. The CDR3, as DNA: TGTGCCTGGAGTCTACCGCCGTATACTGAAGCTTTCTTT.

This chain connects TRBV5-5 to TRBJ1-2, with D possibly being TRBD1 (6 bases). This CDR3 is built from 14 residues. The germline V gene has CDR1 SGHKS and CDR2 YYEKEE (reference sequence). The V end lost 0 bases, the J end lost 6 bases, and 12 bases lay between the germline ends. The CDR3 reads CASSLGVTGHGYTF. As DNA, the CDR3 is TGTGCCAGCAGCTTGGGGGTAACAGGGCATGGCTACACCTTC.

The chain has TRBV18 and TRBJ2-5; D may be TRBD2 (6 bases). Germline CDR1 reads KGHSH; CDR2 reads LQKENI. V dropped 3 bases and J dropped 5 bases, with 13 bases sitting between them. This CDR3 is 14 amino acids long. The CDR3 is CASSPTRLGETQYF. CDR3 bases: TGTGCCAGCTCACCTACGAGACTAGGGGAGACCCAGTACTTC.